This record looks at one T cell receptor beta chain sequence and its context. This sample is drawn from a study of shared T cell receptors in the human thymus. Profiling relied on immunoSEQ multiplex PCR, and the TCRdb table lists in-frame clones only, not all of them. The table has hundreds of thousands of clones, around 87% seen once; the top ten hold roughly 0.0094%. These same data were also listed under a study on human thymus T cells.

The source is a boy in the first two years of life with a congenital heart defect. Specimen: thymocytes.

The CDR3 nucleotides are TGTGCCAGCAGCTTAGAAAGGGACAGGGCGGCGGAGCAGTACTTC. It codes for CASSLERDRAAEQYF. The V and J genes are TRBV11-1 and TRBJ2-7; TRBD1 aligns across 9 bases. CDR1 and CDR2 (germline): SGHAT, FQDESV (reference sequence). After removal of 1 base from V and 7 bases from J, the junction contained 8 bases not matched to a gene. The CDR3 contains 15 residues.